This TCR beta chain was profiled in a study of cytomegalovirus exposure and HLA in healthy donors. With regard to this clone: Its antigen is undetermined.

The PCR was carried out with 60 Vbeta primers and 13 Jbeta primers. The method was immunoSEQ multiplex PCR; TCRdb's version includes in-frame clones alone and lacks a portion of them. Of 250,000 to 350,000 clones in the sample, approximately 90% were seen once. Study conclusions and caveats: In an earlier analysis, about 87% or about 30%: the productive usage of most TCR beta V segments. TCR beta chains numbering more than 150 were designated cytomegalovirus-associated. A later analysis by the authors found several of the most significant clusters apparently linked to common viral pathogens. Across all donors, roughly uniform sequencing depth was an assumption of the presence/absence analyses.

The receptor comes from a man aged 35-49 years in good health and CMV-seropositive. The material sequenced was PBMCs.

The CDR3 DNA reads TGTGCCAGCAGCCGGACTAGCGGGAGGGCCTACAATGAGCAGTTCTTC. Its translation: CASSRTSGRAYNEQFF. The chain has TRBV27 and TRBJ2-1; TRBD2 matches at 15 bases. CDR3 length equals 16 residues. The junction had 2 bases not matched to a gene; V was cut back by 6 bases and J by 2 bases. Germline lookup yields CDR1 MNHEY and CDR2 SMNVEV (reference sequence).